These 15 T cell receptor beta chains originate from one sample sequenced in a study of CD8 T cells in ankylosing spondylitis. A single record per CDR3 protein comes from TCRdb applying MiXCR to the 5' RACE reads. The sample lists about 360,000 distinct CDR3 sequences, 20% to 25% occurring once. Specimen: blood, either unsorted or a sorted T cell fraction (not recorded which). All receptors derive from a male donor with ankylosing spondylitis or in good health (not recorded which).

This rearrangement joins TRBV20-1 to TRBJ1-1, with D perhaps TRBD1 (5 bases). Germline V CDR1 and CDR2: DFQATT, SNEGSKA (reference sequence). The CDR3 extends over 13 amino acids. V shed 2 bases and J shed 1 base, with 8 bases lying between them. The CDR3 here is CSARPRGNTEAFF. DNA of the CDR3: TGCAGTGCTAGACCTAGGGGGAACACTGAAGCTTTCTTT.

The chain couples TRBV19 to TRBJ1-5; D is uncertain. Looked up from germline, CDR1 is LNHDA and CDR2 is SQIVND (reference sequence). The V and J ends lost 1 base and 7 bases respectively, with 11 bases between them. The CDR3 totals 14 residues. CDR3 in amino acids: CASSIVPAGQPQHF. CDR3 bases: TGTGCCAGTAGTATAGTCCCCGCGGGGCAGCCCCAGCATTTT. Based on the CDR3 plus reference TRBV19 and TRBJ1-5, the full variable domain is DGGITQSPKYLFRKEGQNVTLSCEQNLNHDAMYWYRQDPGQGLRLIYYSQIVNDFQKGDIAEGYSVSREKKESFPLTVTSAQKNPTAFYLCASSIVPAGQPQHFGDGTRLSIL.

The chain employs TRBV12-3 or TRBV12-4 and TRBJ2-3; tentatively, D is TRBD1 or TRBD2 (6 bases each). V lost 3 bases and J 5 bases, leaving 9 bases between the germline ends. The CDR3 is 13 amino acids. CDR3 sequence: CASSFRGEDTQYF. DNA for the CDR3: TGTGCCAGCAGTTTTAGGGGGGAAGATACGCAGTATTTT.

The chain links TRBV11-2 to TRBJ1-4, with D unresolved. The CDR3 has 14 amino acids. Germline values: CDR1 SGHAT, CDR2 FQNNGV. Trimming took 5 bases from V and 7 from J, leaving 14 bases between them. The CDR3: CASSLGGTGEKLFF. CDR3 DNA sequence: TGTGCCAGCAGCCTAGGCGGTACGGGTGAAAAACTGTTTTTT. The full variable domain, rest sourced from reference TRBV11-2 and TRBJ1-4, is EAGVAQSPRYKIIEKRQSVAFWCNPISGHATLYWYQQILGQGPKLLIQFQNNGVVDDSQLPKDRFSAERLKGVDSTLKIQPAKLEDSAVYLCASSLGGTGEKLFFGSGTQLSVL.

This clonotype has just a few counts. The V and J genes are TRBV3-1 and TRBJ2-3; D may be TRBD1 (5 bases). The CDR3 contains 14 residues. The germline V and J ends were trimmed by 0 bases and 5 bases, with 9 bases remaining between them. Per germline, CDR1 LGHDT and CDR2 YNNKEL (reference sequence). For the CDR3, the DNA is TGTGCCAGCAGCCAAGAGGACACACGAGATACGCAGTATTTT. Its protein product is CASSQEDTRDTQYF.

The gene calls are TRBV30 and TRBJ2-7, with a possible D match to TRBD1 (5 bases). The CDR3 runs to 11 residues. V shed 4 bases and J shed 7 bases, with 11 bases lying between them. Germline values: CDR1 GTSNPN, CDR2 SVGIG (reference sequence). The CDR3 loop is CAWMSGWEQYF. CDR3 in DNA: TGTGCCTGGATGTCAGGGTGGGAGCAGTACTTC.

J is TRBJ2-6 and V is TRBV2; D is possibly TRBD2 (5 bases). Germline V gene sequence: CDR1 SNHLY, CDR2 FYNNEI. Trimming stripped 5 bases from V and 3 bases from J, with 17 bases between. The CDR3 runs 17 residues. The CDR3 coding sequence is TGTGCCAGCAGTCCGTGGATAGGAGCGGATGGGGCCAACGTCCTGACTTTC. It yields the protein CASSPWIGADGANVLTF.

Only a few counts were recorded for this clonotype. The genes are TRBV6-1 and TRBJ2-3, with a possible D match to TRBD2 (6 bases). Germline loops: CDR1 MNHNS, CDR2 SASEGT. V was cut by 5 bases and J by 6 bases, with 21 bases left in between. The CDR3 loop spans 16 amino acids. CDR3 in DNA: TGTGCCAGCAGTCCCGGGACTCTCTTTGGGCGGGATACGCAGTATTTT. This gives the protein CASSPGTLFGRDTQYF.

The chain joins TRBV3-1 to TRBJ2-7; the D gene is possibly TRBD2 (6 bases). Germline CDR1 and CDR2: LGHDT and YNNKEL (reference sequence). This CDR3 comprises 15 residues. The germline V and J ends were trimmed by 0 bases and 0 bases, with 9 bases remaining between them. In nucleotides, the CDR3 is TGTGCCAGCAGCCAAGAACTAGCAAGCTCCTACGAGCAGTACTTC. This codes for CASSQELASSYEQYF.

In its sample, this clonotype was seen a few times. In DNA, the CDR3 is TGCGCCAGCAGCCAAGATAGGGCAGACCCGGACGAGCAGTACTTC. Amino acids: CASSQDRADPDEQYF. The rearrangement uses TRBV4-1 and TRBJ2-7; D not certain. Germline values: CDR1 MGHRA, CDR2 YSYEKL. The CDR3 runs to 15 residues. V was cut by 0 bases and J by 5 bases, with 14 bases left in between.

The chain employs TRBV10-3 and TRBJ1-2; weak D call: TRBD1 (6 bases). There are 16 residues in the CDR3. The V gene's germline CDR1 is ENHRY and CDR2 SYGVKD. V was shortened by 0 bases and J by 1 base, with 12 bases between the two germline ends. This chain's CDR3 is CAISESTGQFNYGYTF. In nucleotides, the CDR3 is TGTGCCATCAGTGAGTCGACAGGACAGTTTAACTATGGCTACACCTTC.

This clonotype was detected many times. The chain joins TRBV27 to TRBJ2-7; TRBD2 is a possible D gene (7 bases). The V and J ends lost 5 bases and 4 bases respectively, with 15 bases between them. The CDR3 extends over 14 amino acids. Germline loops: CDR1 MNHEY, CDR2 SMNVEV (reference sequence). CDR3 region: CASSPRGAGYEQYF. For the CDR3, the DNA is TGTGCCAGCAGTCCCCGGGGGGCCGGTTACGAGCAGTACTTC.

A few counts support this clonotype. The genes are TRBV6-5 and TRBJ2-3; D is undetermined. This CDR3 has 19 amino acids. The germline gives CDR1 MNHEY, CDR2 SVGAGI. The V end was cut by 0 bases, the J end by 4 bases, with 23 bases between. The CDR3 loop reads CASSYSTSAVGFTADTQYF. CDR3 sequence (DNA): TGTGCCAGCAGTTACTCGACATCTGCGGTCGGTTTTACGGCAGATACGCAGTATTTT.

The J gene is TRBJ2-1, the V gene TRBV7-3, with D possibly being TRBD1 (5 bases). Trimming shortened V by 5 bases and J by 8 bases, and 13 bases separated the two germline ends. Germline values: CDR1 SGHTA, CDR2 FQGTGA. CDR3 length equals 13 residues. For the CDR3, the DNA is TGTGCCAGCAGCCCAGTTCAGGGCGATGAGCAGTTCTTC. The encoded protein is CASSPVQGDEQFF.

The gene calls are TRBV7-9 and TRBJ1-1; D gene unclear. From germline, CDR1 is SEHNR and CDR2 FQNEAQ (reference sequence). This CDR3 spans 15 amino acids. The ends were cut back, 0 bases at V and 1 base at J, with 9 bases in the middle. CDR3: CASSLASQRNTEAFF. CDR3 DNA: TGTGCCAGCAGCTTAGCATCGCAGAGGAACACTGAAGCTTTCTTT.